This passage covers 27 T cell receptor beta chains from one sample sequenced in a study of T cell responses to AZD1222 COVID-19 vaccine. Some clones are missing from TCRdb's copy, which holds only in-frame ones; the method was immunoSEQ multiplex PCR. The sample lists fewer than 200,000 clones, just under 95% occurring once. This sample comprised peripheral blood, obtained on day 0 of AZD1222 vaccination. These receptors all stem from an adult in good health.

In nucleotides, the CDR3 is TGTGCCTGGAGTATGGGGCTGAACACTGAAGCTTTCTTT. It encodes CAWSMGLNTEAFF. The genes are TRBV30 and TRBJ1-1; a weak D match, TRBD1 (5 bases). The V gene's germline CDR1 is GTSNPN and CDR2 SVGIG (reference sequence). The CDR3 runs to 13 residues. The germline V and J ends were trimmed by 2 bases and 0 bases, with 7 bases remaining between them.

The chain links TRBV7-9 to TRBJ1-1, with D uncertain. Germline values: CDR1 SEHNR, CDR2 FQNEAQ (reference sequence). The CDR3 length is 13 residues. Between the trimmed V and J ends, which lost 5 bases and 5 bases, there was a span of 12 bases. CDR3 DNA: TGTGCCAGCAGCCCCCTAGCCGGGACTGAAGCTTTCTTT. It yields the protein CASSPLAGTEAFF.

The chain is built from TRBV11-3 and TRBJ2-2; D not resolved. V lost 1 base and J lost 4, with 7 bases in between. The germline CDR1 and CDR2 sequences are SGHNT and YENEEA. The CDR3 is made up of 14 amino acids. The CDR3 sequence: CASSLGVGTGELFF. Here the CDR3 DNA reads TGTGCCAGCAGCTTAGGAGTGGGCACCGGGGAGCTGTTTTTT. The variable domain in full, completed from reference TRBV11-3 and TRBJ2-2, reads EAGVVQSPRYKIIEKKQPVAFWCNPISGHNTLYWYLQNLGQGPELLIRYENEEAVDDSQLPKDRFSAERLKGVDSTLKIQPAELGDSAVYLCASSLGVGTGELFFGEGSRLTVL.

The chain uses TRBV19 and TRBJ1-5; maybe TRBD1 (6 bases). The ends were cut back, 3 bases at V and 7 bases at J, with 13 bases in the middle. Germline V lookup: CDR1 LNHDA, CDR2 SQIVND (reference sequence). CDR3 size: 14 residues. CDR3 in amino acids: CASSMLGGAQPQHF. The CDR3 coding sequence is TGTGCCAGTAGTATGTTAGGGGGAGCGCAGCCCCAGCATTTT.

The chain has TRBV12-3 or TRBV12-4 and TRBJ2-1; no clear D. Trimming shortened V by 3 bases and J by 4 bases, and 7 bases separated the two germline ends. CDR3 length equals 13 residues. The CDR3 protein is CASSFLGYNEQFF. CDR3 nucleotide sequence: TGTGCCAGCAGTTTCCTTGGGTACAATGAGCAGTTCTTC.

The chain uses TRBV6-5 and TRBJ2-1, with 7 bases that match TRBD1. Germline assignment: CDR1 MNHEY and CDR2 SVGAGI. V lost 6 bases to trimming and J lost 0 bases; unmatched junction nucleotides: 5. The CDR3 is made up of 15 amino acids. CDR3 residues: CASRRDRSSYNEQFF. The CDR3 DNA follows: TGTGCCAGCAGAAGGGACAGAAGCTCCTACAATGAGCAGTTCTTC.

V usage is TRBV27 and J usage is TRBJ2-2; the D gene is possibly TRBD2 (6 bases). CDR1 and CDR2 (germline): MNHEY, SMNVEV (reference sequence). Trimming removed 0 bases at V and 0 bases at J, with 20 bases between. This CDR3 region has 20 residues. CDR3 bases: TGTGCCAGCAGTTTATCTGGGCGGGGACTCTGGGTCGCGAACACCGGGGAGCTGTTTTTT. Translated, it gives CASSLSGRGLWVANTGELFF.

V and J are TRBV5-1 and TRBJ2-7; 8 bases line up with TRBD1. The germline CDR1 and CDR2 sequences are SGHRS and YFSETQ. The CDR3 runs 14 residues. Trimming removed 4 bases from V and 5 bases from J; junction bases left unmatched: 8. The CDR3 region has the DNA TGCGCCAGCAGCCCTTGGGCAGGGGGCAACGAGCAGTACTTC. Its translation: CASSPWAGGNEQYF.

The chain couples TRBV6-5 to TRBJ2-7; D call uncertain. The CDR3 runs 12 residues. Trimming removed 6 bases from V and 3 bases from J, with 9 bases in between. Germline CDR1 reads MNHEY; CDR2 reads SVGAGI. The CDR3: CASSRTVYEQYF. CDR3 nucleotide sequence: TGTGCCAGCAGCCGGACGGTCTACGAGCAGTACTTC.

This clone was found a few times. J is TRBJ1-2 and V is TRBV11-2, with TRBD1 matching over 7 bases. Losses at the gene ends were 5 bases for V and 4 bases for J; bases not matched to a gene: 4. This CDR3 is built from 13 residues. The germline gives CDR1 SGHAT, CDR2 FQNNGV. CDR3 DNA sequence: TGTGCCAGCAGCCCCGACAGGGTCTATGGCTACACCTTC. Protein sequence: CASSPDRVYGYTF.

The chain employs TRBV7-9 and TRBJ1-2; 7 bases line up with TRBD1. This CDR3 contains 14 residues. Germline V lookup: CDR1 SEHNR, CDR2 FQNEAQ (reference sequence). V dropped 5 bases and J dropped 4; count of bases not matched to a gene: 7. The CDR3 DNA reads TGTGCCAGCAGCCAAGGACAGGCTTTCTATGGCTACACCTTC. Protein: CASSQGQAFYGYTF.

The rearrangement uses TRBV30 and TRBJ2-1; the match to TRBD2 covers 14 bases. Germline V lookup: CDR1 GTSNPN, CDR2 SVGIG (reference sequence). The CDR3 length is 13 residues. J gave up 10 bases and V 3 bases, and 2 bases lay outside the gene matches. This CDR3 is CAWSGTSGREQFF. The CDR3 DNA sequence: TGTGCCTGGAGCGGGACTAGCGGGAGAGAGCAGTTCTTC. The whole variable domain, remainder taken from reference TRBV30 and TRBJ2-1, is SQTIHQWPATLVQPVGSPLSLECTVEGTSNPNLYWYRQAAGRGLQLLFYSVGIGQISSEVPQNLSASRPQDRQFILSSKKLLLSDSGFYLCAWSGTSGREQFFGPGTRLTVL.

The count of this clone is one. This chain uses TRBV4-2 with TRBJ2-7; D call uncertain. Per germline, CDR1 LGHNA and CDR2 YNFKEQ. Trimming left V 2 bases short and J 5 bases short, with 13 bases between. The length of the CDR3 is 14 residues. CDR3 protein: CASSQPYEAHEQYF. The CDR3 nucleotides read TGTGCCAGCAGCCAACCGTACGAGGCCCACGAGCAGTACTTC.

This clone came up a few times. The chain employs TRBV6-5 and TRBJ1-5, with no clear D. Germline CDR1 and CDR2: MNHEY and SVGAGI. Trimming left V 8 bases short and J 8 bases short, with 7 bases between. This CDR3 region has 10 residues. The CDR3 DNA follows: TGTGCCAGCGGGCAGGAGCCCCAGCATTTT. Amino acid sequence: CASGQEPQHF.

CDR3 nucleotide sequence: TGTGCCAGCAGCGAGGGAGGGCCTCAAGAGACCCAGTACTTC. Translation: CASSEGGPQETQYF. The J gene is TRBJ2-5, the V gene TRBV9, with TRBD2 matching over 7 bases. The length of the CDR3 is 14 residues. Germline V gene data show CDR1 as SGDLS and CDR2 as YYNGEE. J lost 2 bases, V lost 3 bases, and 4 bases had no gene match.

V is TRBV18 and J is TRBJ1-1, with D unresolved. V gave up 2 bases and J gave up 1 base, with 8 bases separating them. Germline V gives CDR1 KGHSH, CDR2 LQKENI. The CDR3 runs 14 residues. Here the CDR3 DNA reads TGTGCCAGCTCACCAGGTCCGCGGAACACTGAAGCTTTCTTT. It encodes CASSPGPRNTEAFF. Using reference TRBV18 and TRBJ1-1 for the parts outside the CDR3, the full variable domain is NAGVMQNPRHLVRRRGQEARLRCSPMKGHSHVYWYRQLPEEGLKFMVYLQKENIIDESGMPKERFSAEFPKEGPSILRIQQVVRGDSAAYFCASSPGPRNTEAFFGQGTRLTVV.

This chain joins TRBV9 and TRBJ1-1; D gene ambiguous. CDR3 size: 12 residues. V lost 4 bases, J lost 10 bases, and 14 bases lay in between. CDR1 SGDLS and CDR2 YYNGEE come from the germline V gene. Written as DNA, the CDR3 is TGTGCCAGCAGCTCACTTGACGAGGGAGCTTTCTTT. It codes for CASSSLDEGAFF.

This clone was seen just once. This chain joins TRBV7-8 and TRBJ1-3; 8 nucleotides match TRBD1. CDR1 and CDR2 from the germline V gene are SGHVS and FQNEAQ. With 5 bases clipped from V and 4 bases from J, the junction kept 4 bases outside the gene matches. The CDR3 loop spans 14 amino acids. CDR3 sequence reads: CASSQRDRGNTIYF. DNA for the CDR3: TGTGCCAGCAGCCAACGGGACAGGGGAAACACCATATATTTT.

This chain connects TRBV4-3 to TRBJ1-6; D is possibly TRBD1 (5 bases). Germline V lookup: CDR1 LGHNA, CDR2 YSLEER. V gave up 6 bases and J gave up 9 bases, with 21 bases separating them. The CDR3 extends over 16 amino acids. CDR3 in DNA: TGCGCCAGCAGTCAGCTCCCCCAGGGCGTGGGTTCACCCCTCCACTTT. Its translation is CASSQLPQGVGSPLHF.

The chain has TRBV2 and TRBJ2-2; D is perhaps TRBD2 (5 bases). V lost 5 bases and J 4 bases, leaving 14 bases between the germline ends. The germline V gene encodes CDR1 SNHLY and CDR2 FYNNEI. This CDR3 has 15 residues. CDR3 sequence (DNA): TGTGCCAGCAGTTCCCGACGAGGGTCCACCGGGGAGCTGTTTTTT. This gives the protein CASSSRRGSTGELFF.

This sequence joins TRBV4-1 and TRBJ2-1, with 8 bases matching TRBD2. Losses at the gene ends were 0 bases for V and 0 bases for J; bases not matched to a gene: 7. This CDR3 comprises 18 residues. Germline-derived CDR1 and CDR2 are MGHRA and YSYEKL. The CDR3 loop reads CASSQDGAGDPSYNEQFF. The DNA of the CDR3 is TGCGCCAGCAGCCAAGATGGAGCGGGGGATCCCTCCTACAATGAGCAGTTCTTC.

This sequence joins TRBV6-6 and TRBJ2-7, with D unresolved. This CDR3 is built from 12 residues. Trimming shortened V by 7 bases and J by 0 bases, and 7 bases separated the two germline ends. CDR1 is MNHNY and CDR2 is SVGAGI in the germline V gene (reference sequence). CDR3 protein: CASTVDSYEQYF. The CDR3, as DNA: TGTGCCAGCACAGTTGACTCCTACGAGCAGTACTTC.

The chain has TRBV11-2 and TRBJ2-3, with TRBD2 matching 9 bases. The germline CDR1 and CDR2 sequences are SGHAT and FQNNGV. J lost 4 bases, V lost 5 bases, and 7 bases had no gene match. This CDR3 region has 15 residues. The CDR3 is CASSIVAGVADTQYF. The CDR3 DNA is TGTGCCAGCAGCATCGTAGCGGGAGTGGCAGATACGCAGTATTTT.

The chain recombines TRBV21-1 with TRBJ1-1; the D call TRBD1 from the table was never checked on the DNA. TRBV21-1 is an annotated pseudogene. This CDR3 is 16 amino acids long. The CDR3 DNA follows: TGTGCCAGCAGCAAAGAAATAAAACAGTTGAACACTGAAGCTTTCTTT. Amino acids: CASSKEIKQLNTEAFF.

The rearrangement links TRBV4-1 to TRBJ2-1; D gene unclear. This CDR3 has 15 amino acids. Germline V gives CDR1 MGHRA, CDR2 YSYEKL. Trimming removed 5 bases at V and 12 bases at J, with 23 bases between. CDR3 region: CASSSNSDPLDWQFF. CDR3 bases: TGCGCCAGCAGCTCCAACTCGGACCCCCTGGATTGGCAGTTCTTC.

The J gene is TRBJ1-2, the V gene TRBV18; possible D gene TRBD1, 5 bases. The germline gives CDR1 KGHSH, CDR2 LQKENI. The CDR3 loop spans 15 amino acids. Deletions cut 1 base from V and 4 bases from J, with 13 bases between. The CDR3 coding sequence is TGTGCCAGCTCACCACGGGGACCGATGACCTATGGCTACACCTTC. Protein: CASSPRGPMTYGYTF.

The rearrangement links TRBV25-1 to TRBJ1-2; TRBD1 is a possible D gene (5 bases). Trimming left V 1 base short and J 0 bases short, with 15 bases between. The CDR3 has 17 residues. CDR1 is MGHDK, CDR2 SYGVNS, per germline. The CDR3 coding sequence is TGTGCCAGCAGTGAATCGACCCTGACAGTTTCTAACTATGGCTACACCTTC. This translates into CASSESTLTVSNYGYTF.